The rows below give T cell receptor beta chains drawn from one sample of a study of CD8 T cells in ankylosing spondylitis. TCRdb fed the 5' RACE reads into MiXCR, producing one record per CDR3 protein. Here the sample spans some 220,000 distinct CDR3 sequences, 7% to 10% being singletons. Sequenced: blood, either unsorted or a sorted T cell fraction (not recorded which). These TCRs come from a female donor with ankylosing spondylitis or in good health (not recorded which). CDR3s include the opening cysteine and the closing phenylalanine or tryptophan. D genes are given only for firm matches. Clone size is given for some rows only: seen once, a few or many times, or a class if the clone is expanded.

D gene: TRBD2
V gene: TRBV20-1
clone size: many
J gene: TRBJ2-7
CDR3 protein: CSARASGLSYEQYF
CDR3 DNA: TGCAGTGCTAGAGCTAGCGGGCTCTCCTACGAGCAGTACTTC

D gene: .
V gene: TRBV29-1
clone size: many
J gene: TRBJ2-5
CDR3 protein: CSVRNGGRETQYF
CDR3 DNA: TGCAGCGTCCGAAACGGAGGAAGGGAGACCCAGTACTTC

D gene: .
V gene: TRBV6-2/TRBV6-3
clone size: many
J gene: TRBJ1-1
CDR3 protein: CASSSQENTEAFF
CDR3 DNA: TGTGCCAGCAGTTCTCAAGAGAACACTGAAGCTTTCTTT

D gene: TRBD1
V gene: TRBV6-2/TRBV6-3
clone size: many
J gene: TRBJ2-7
CDR3 protein: CASSYLGQVNEQYF
CDR3 DNA: TGTGCCAGCAGTTACCTGGGACAGGTAAATGAGCAGTACTTC

D gene: TRBD1
V gene: TRBV20-1
clone size: many
J gene: TRBJ1-2
CDR3 protein: CSARDGSRGDYGYTF
CDR3 DNA: TGCAGTGCTAGAGATGGCAGCAGGGGGGACTATGGCTACACCTTC

D gene: .
V gene: TRBV20-1
clone size: many
J gene: TRBJ2-7
CDR3 protein: CSARDPSYEQYF
CDR3 DNA: TGCAGTGCTAGGGATCCCTCCTACGAGCAGTACTTC

D gene: .
V gene: TRBV20-1
clone size: many
J gene: TRBJ2-3
CDR3 protein: CSAIGPARSTDTQYF
CDR3 DNA: TGCAGTGCTATCGGGCCTGCCCGTAGCACAGATACGCAGTATTTT

D gene: TRBD1
V gene: TRBV29-1
clone size: many
J gene: TRBJ2-7
CDR3 protein: CSVRTGPYEQYF
CDR3 DNA: TGCAGCGTTCGGACAGGACCGTACGAGCAGTACTTC

D gene: .
V gene: TRBV30
clone size: many
J gene: TRBJ1-1
CDR3 protein: CAWIPYRDVGTEAFF
CDR3 DNA: TGTGCCTGGATCCCATACAGGGATGTCGGCACTGAAGCTTTCTTT

D gene: TRBD2
V gene: TRBV20-1
clone size: many
J gene: TRBJ2-7
CDR3 protein: CSARDPGLAASYEQYF
CDR3 DNA: TGCAGTGCTAGAGACCCGGGACTAGCGGCTTCCTACGAGCAGTACTTC

D gene: TRBD2
V gene: TRBV5-1
clone size: many
J gene: TRBJ2-1
CDR3 protein: CASSLAPRESYNEQFF
CDR3 DNA: TGCGCCAGCAGCTTGGCCCCGCGGGAGTCCTACAATGAGCAGTTCTTC

D gene: TRBD2
V gene: TRBV7-2
clone size: few
J gene: TRBJ2-7
CDR3 protein: CASSSTSGSETYEQYF
CDR3 DNA: TGTGCCAGCAGCTCGACTAGCGGGAGTGAGACCTACGAGCAGTACTTC

D gene: .
V gene: TRBV3-1
clone size: many
J gene: TRBJ2-5
CDR3 protein: CASSQAETQYF
CDR3 DNA: TGTGCCAGCAGCCAAGCGGAGACCCAGTACTTC

D gene: .
V gene: TRBV28
clone size: many
J gene: TRBJ2-3
CDR3 protein: CASSLRRPSTDTQYF
CDR3 DNA: TGTGCCAGCAGTTTGAGGCGACCTAGCACAGATACGCAGTATTTT

D gene: TRBD1
V gene: TRBV5-5
clone size: many
J gene: TRBJ1-2
CDR3 protein: CASSLVGQLSYGYTF
CDR3 DNA: TGTGCCAGCAGCTTGGTGGGACAGCTTTCCTATGGCTACACCTTC

D gene: .
V gene: TRBV7-2
clone size: .
J gene: TRBJ1-4
CDR3 protein: CASSLGGPSEKLFF
CDR3 DNA: TGTGCCAGCAGCTTAGGGGGCCCTAGTGAAAAACTGTTTTTT

D gene: .
V gene: TRBV7-9
clone size: many
J gene: TRBJ2-1
CDR3 protein: CASSLRTLSSYNEQFF
CDR3 DNA: TGTGCCAGCAGCTTAAGGACTTTGAGCTCCTACAATGAGCAGTTCTTC

D gene: .
V gene: TRBV7-2
clone size: many
J gene: TRBJ2-7
CDR3 protein: CASSFRPSVAYEQYF
CDR3 DNA: TGTGCCAGCAGCTTCAGGCCGTCCGTAGCCTACGAGCAGTACTTC

D gene: .
V gene: TRBV5-1
clone size: many
J gene: TRBJ1-1
CDR3 protein: CASSPQGGVTEAFF
CDR3 DNA: TGCGCCAGCAGCCCACAGGGTGGGGTCACTGAAGCTTTCTTT

D gene: TRBD1
V gene: TRBV12-3/TRBV12-4
clone size: .
J gene: TRBJ1-3
CDR3 protein: CASALTGGLRNTIYF
CDR3 DNA: TGTGCCAGCGCCTTGACAGGGGGTCTGCGAAACACCATATATTTT

D gene: TRBD2
V gene: TRBV20-1
clone size: .
J gene: TRBJ2-1
CDR3 protein: CCARVSSAGVREGEQFF
CDR3 DNA: TGCTGTGCTAGGGTTTCCTCGGCGGGAGTAAGAGAAGGTGAGCAGTTCTTC

D gene: .
V gene: TRBV11-1
clone size: .
J gene: TRBJ2-1
CDR3 protein: CASSFFNSDSDEQFF
CDR3 DNA: TGTGCCAGCAGCTTCTTTAACTCTGATTCCGATGAGCAGTTCTTC

D gene: .
V gene: TRBV19
clone size: .
J gene: TRBJ2-2
CDR3 protein: CASRIPGRGDTGELFF
CDR3 DNA: TGTGCCAGTAGGATCCCGGGCAGGGGGGACACCGGGGAGCTGTTTTTT

D gene: TRBD1
V gene: TRBV5-1
clone size: many
J gene: TRBJ2-1
CDR3 protein: CASSLDPGQGVYEQFF
CDR3 DNA: TGCGCCAGCAGCTTGGACCCGGGACAGGGGGTCTATGAGCAGTTCTTC

D gene: TRBD2
V gene: TRBV19
clone size: many
J gene: TRBJ2-1
CDR3 protein: CASSIPTSIGNEQFF
CDR3 DNA: TGTGCCAGTAGTATCCCGACTAGCATAGGCAATGAGCAGTTCTTC

D gene: TRBD2
V gene: TRBV27
clone size: many
J gene: TRBJ2-1
CDR3 protein: CASSPRTSPGRNYNEQFF
CDR3 DNA: TGTGCCAGCTCTCCCCGGACTAGCCCGGGAAGGAATTACAATGAGCAGTTCTTC

D gene: .
V gene: TRBV5-6
clone size: many
J gene: TRBJ2-3
CDR3 protein: CASSFMSGTDTQYF
CDR3 DNA: TGTGCCAGCAGCTTTATGTCGGGAACAGATACGCAGTATTTT

D gene: .
V gene: TRBV6-2/TRBV6-3
clone size: .
J gene: TRBJ2-1
CDR3 protein: CASRLQGEQFF
CDR3 DNA: TGTGCCAGCAGGCTACAGGGTGAGCAGTTCTTC

D gene: .
V gene: TRBV29-1
clone size: many
J gene: TRBJ1-2
CDR3 protein: CSVDGYTF
CDR3 DNA: TGCAGCGTTGATGGCTACACCTTC

D gene: .
V gene: TRBV12-3/TRBV12-4
clone size: many
J gene: TRBJ1-1
CDR3 protein: CASSLGGTMNTEAFF
CDR3 DNA: TGTGCCAGCAGTTTAGGAGGGACCATGAACACTGAAGCTTTCTTT

D gene: .
V gene: TRBV5-4
clone size: many
J gene: TRBJ2-3
CDR3 protein: CASAEIAGTDTQYF
CDR3 DNA: TGTGCCAGCGCCGAGATAGCGGGCACAGATACGCAGTATTTT

D gene: .
V gene: TRBV19
clone size: .
J gene: TRBJ1-1
CDR3 protein: CASSMARGWTEAFF
CDR3 DNA: TGTGCCAGTAGTATGGCTCGGGGTTGGACTGAAGCTTTCTTT

D gene: TRBD2
V gene: TRBV3-1
clone size: few
J gene: TRBJ2-3
CDR3 protein: CASSLKHGPSGSTSDTQYF
CDR3 DNA: TGTGCCAGCAGTTTAAAGCACGGGCCTAGCGGGAGCACATCAGATACGCAGTATTTT

D gene: .
V gene: TRBV30
clone size: many
J gene: TRBJ1-6
CDR3 protein: CAWSPPGTGNSPLHF
CDR3 DNA: TGTGCCTGGAGTCCACCCGGGACGGGTAATTCACCCCTCCACTTT

D gene: .
V gene: TRBV7-8
clone size: many
J gene: TRBJ2-1
CDR3 protein: CASSLNFRGEQFF
CDR3 DNA: TGTGCCAGCAGCTTAAATTTCCGAGGTGAGCAGTTCTTC

D gene: .
V gene: TRBV11-2
clone size: few
J gene: TRBJ2-5
CDR3 protein: CASSRPAETQYF
CDR3 DNA: TGTGCCAGCAGTCGGCCAGCGGAGACCCAGTACTTC

D gene: .
V gene: TRBV5-1
clone size: many
J gene: TRBJ1-2
CDR3 protein: CASSLWSENGYTF
CDR3 DNA: TGCGCCAGCAGCTTGTGGAGCGAGAATGGCTACACCTTC

D gene: .
V gene: TRBV20-1
clone size: few
J gene: TRBJ2-2
CDR3 protein: CSARGGSATGELFF
CDR3 DNA: TGCAGTGCTAGGGGGGGATCCGCCACCGGGGAGCTGTTTTTT

D gene: .
V gene: TRBV7-9
clone size: many
J gene: TRBJ1-2
CDR3 protein: CASSLGLYGYTF
CDR3 DNA: TGTGCCAGCAGCCTGGGACTCTATGGCTACACCTTC

D gene: .
V gene: TRBV18
clone size: .
J gene: TRBJ2-7
CDR3 protein: CASSPLGTVSYEQYF
CDR3 DNA: TGTGCCAGCTCACCATTAGGGACTGTCTCCTACGAGCAGTACTTC

D gene: .
V gene: TRBV28
clone size: many
J gene: TRBJ2-1
CDR3 protein: CASSLPGLTYNEQFF
CDR3 DNA: TGTGCCAGCAGTCTACCGGGACTTACCTACAATGAGCAGTTCTTC

D gene: TRBD1
V gene: TRBV7-6
clone size: many
J gene: TRBJ2-2
CDR3 protein: CASSLEDRGEGTGELFF
CDR3 DNA: TGTGCCAGCAGCTTAGAGGACAGGGGAGAGGGCACCGGGGAGCTGTTTTTT

D gene: .
V gene: TRBV25-1
clone size: many
J gene: TRBJ2-7
CDR3 protein: CASSAGTGYEQYF
CDR3 DNA: TGTGCCAGCAGTGCAGGTACGGGGTACGAGCAGTACTTC

D gene: .
V gene: TRBV4-3
clone size: few
J gene: TRBJ1-5
CDR3 protein: CASSQARGGPQHF
CDR3 DNA: TGCGCCAGCAGCCAAGCACGGGGAGGGCCCCAGCATTTT

D gene: TRBD2
V gene: TRBV6-1
clone size: many
J gene: TRBJ2-7
CDR3 protein: CASSKSLGLAGAEQYF
CDR3 DNA: TGTGCCAGCAGCAAAAGTCTGGGGCTAGCGGGAGCCGAGCAGTACTTC

D gene: TRBD1
V gene: TRBV12-3/TRBV12-4
clone size: many
J gene: TRBJ2-7
CDR3 protein: CASSHRGRQEQYF
CDR3 DNA: TGTGCCAGCAGCCACAGGGGGCGGCAAGAGCAGTACTTC

D gene: TRBD2
V gene: TRBV5-6
clone size: many
J gene: TRBJ2-3
CDR3 protein: CASSVRLAGVSPDTQYF
CDR3 DNA: TGTGCCAGCAGCGTACGACTAGCGGGAGTGTCCCCAGATACGCAGTATTTT